These T cell receptor beta chains were read from a single sample in a study of Ad26.COV2.S vaccination and SARS-CoV-2 variants. Clones were read by immunoSEQ multiplex PCR, and TCRdb kept only the in-frame ones, dropping some. The sample records about 680,000 clones, 89% being singletons. The material sequenced was peripheral blood, taken in a trial of Ad26.COV2.S vaccine versus placebo. Receptors originate from a person between 18 and 65 years old who received the Ad26.COV2.S COVID-19 vaccine or a placebo. The CDR3 runs from the conserved cysteine through the conserved F or W. D genes are given only for firm matches. Size values are once, few and many counts, or a class for expanded clones, and some rows have none.

.	TRBV14	.	TRBJ1-3	TGTGCCAGCAGCCAAGTGGGAGATTCCATATATTTT	CASSQVGDSIYF
.	TRBV7-8	.	TRBJ1-6	TGTGCCAGCAGCTTAGCGCCCGGTAATTCACCCCTCCACTTT	CASSLAPGNSPLHF
.	TRBV3-1/TRBV3-2	.	TRBJ2-7	TGTGCCAGCAGCCAAGGGGGACCGCGAAGCTACGAGCAGTACTTC	CASSQGGPRSYEQYF
.	TRBV30	.	TRBJ1-5	TGTGCCTGGAGTCCGGGGGATCAGCCCCAGCATTTT	CAWSPGDQPQHF
TRBD2	TRBV5-4	.	TRBJ2-6	TGTGCCAGCAGCGGGGGGGGACTATCTGGGGCCAACGTCCTGACTTTC	CASSGGGLSGANVLTF
.	TRBV5-4	once	TRBJ1-2	TGTGCCAGCAGCTCCGTGGGGGTAGGCTATGGCTACACCTTC	CASSSVGVGYGYTF
.	TRBV11-2	.	TRBJ2-7	TGTGCCAGCAGCTTAGTAGAGGGGGGGGACTACGAGCAGTACTTC	CASSLVEGGDYEQYF
.	TRBV5-1	.	TRBJ1-1	TGCGCCAGCAGCTTGGGACCGGCCATACTGAACACTGAAGCTTTCTTT	CASSLGPAILNTEAFF
.	TRBV6-2/TRBV6-3	.	TRBJ2-2	TGTGCCAGCAGTTTGTCGGGGTCCGGGGAGCTGTTTTTT	CASSLSGSGELFF
TRBD2	TRBV3-1/TRBV3-2	.	TRBJ2-2	TGTGCCAGCAGCCAAGTCCTAGCGGGGTTCGGGGAGCTGTTTTTT	CASSQVLAGFGELFF
TRBD1	TRBV27	.	TRBJ1-1	TGTGCCACCCAGACAGGGGTCGCTGAAGCTTTCTTT	CATQTGVAEAFF
TRBD2	TRBV6-5	.	TRBJ2-2	TGTGCCAGCAGTATGGGAGGGGCCGGGGAGCTGTTTTTT	CASSMGGAGELFF
TRBD1	TRBV6-6	.	TRBJ1-2	TGTGCCAGCGGGACAGAGGCTAACTATGGCTACACCTTC	CASGTEANYGYTF
.	TRBV29-1	.	TRBJ2-7	TGCAGCGTGTACTTGGTCGGCTACGAGCAGTACTTC	CSVYLVGYEQYF
TRBD2	TRBV4-2	.	TRBJ2-3	TGTGCCAGCAGCCAAGGAAATAGCGGGCTCACAGATACGCAGTATTTT	CASSQGNSGLTDTQYF
TRBD1	TRBV5-4	.	TRBJ1-1	TGTGCCAGCAGCGCGGGACAGGGACGCACTGAAGCTTTCTTT	CASSAGQGRTEAFF
.	TRBV14	.	TRBJ2-5	TGTGCCAGCAGCCGTACCTTGGCGTTCCAAGAGACCCAGTACTTC	CASSRTLAFQETQYF
TRBD1	TRBV7-8	.	TRBJ1-1	TGTGCCAGCAGCTCCGTGGGTCAGGGGGCGCGAGGCACTGAAGCTTTCTTT	CASSSVGQGARGTEAFF
TRBD2	TRBV9	.	TRBJ2-3	TGTGCCAGCAGCGTAAGGACTAGCGGGGGGATGACAGATACGCAGTATTTT	CASSVRTSGGMTDTQYF
TRBD1	TRBV7-2	few	TRBJ1-5	TGTGCCAGCAGCCGACAGGGCCATCAGCCCCAGCATTTT	CASSRQGHQPQHF
.	TRBV5-6	.	TRBJ1-1	TGTGCCAGCAGCGCGGCCCTGAACACTGAAGCTTTCTTT	CASSAALNTEAFF
TRBD1	TRBV12-5	.	TRBJ1-5	TGTGCTAGTGGTTTTGATATGGGACAGGAGATAATCCCCGGGCAGCCCCAGCATTTT	CASGFDMGQEIIPGQPQHF
.	TRBV2	once	TRBJ1-1	TGTGCCAGCAGTGATGGACTTTACACTGAAGCTTTCTTT	CASSDGLYTEAFF
TRBD1	TRBV5-1	.	TRBJ2-7	TGCGCCAGCAGCCCACGTGGGACAGGGTTCTACGAGCAGTACTTC	CASSPRGTGFYEQYF
TRBD2	TRBV5-1	.	TRBJ2-2	TGCGCCAGCAGCCTGGGCCTAGCGGGACAGAACACCGGGGAGCTGTTTTTT	CASSLGLAGQNTGELFF
.	TRBV15	.	TRBJ2-5	TGTGCCACCAGCAGAGATTCGGCGGGGGCCCCAGAGACCCAGTACTTC	CATSRDSAGAPETQYF
.	TRBV9	once	TRBJ1-3	TGTGCCAGCAGCGTAGAGGGGCCTGGAAACACCATATATTTT	CASSVEGPGNTIYF
.	TRBV28	few	TRBJ1-5	TGTGCCAGCAGGGAACATTCTGGAAATCAGCCCCAGCATTTT	CASREHSGNQPQHF
.	TRBV19	.	TRBJ1-3	TGTGCCAGTAGTATTGCGGGGTCCGGAAACACCATATATTTT	CASSIAGSGNTIYF
.	TRBV18	.	TRBJ1-2	TGTGCCAGCTCATTGGACGGGCGAAACTATGGCTACACCTTC	CASSLDGRNYGYTF
TRBD1	TRBV27	.	TRBJ2-7	TGTGCCAGCAGTGCCAGGGGGCCCCTCTACGAGCAGTACTTC	CASSARGPLYEQYF
.	TRBV5-4	.	TRBJ2-3	TGTGCCAGCAGCTTAGCCGGAGATACGCAGTATTTT	CASSLAGDTQYF
.	TRBV5-8	few	TRBJ1-5	TGTGCCAGCAGAGTTGACCGGGATCAGCCCCAGCATTTT	CASRVDRDQPQHF
.	TRBV18	.	TRBJ1-1	TGTGCCAGCTCACCAAACAGGGACTACACTGAAGCTTTCTTT	CASSPNRDYTEAFF
.	TRBV2	.	TRBJ2-1	TGTGCCAGCTATTTTGGTGGGGGGAATGAGCAGTTCTTC	CASYFGGGNEQFF
.	TRBV7-9	.	TRBJ1-2	TGTGCCAGCAGCTTAGTACTCGCAGGTCCCTATAACTATGGCTACACCTTC	CASSLVLAGPYNYGYTF
.	TRBV7-9	.	TRBJ1-4	TGTGCCAGCAGCTTAGAAAGGTCAGGTTCTGAAAAACTGTTTTTT	CASSLERSGSEKLFF
.	TRBV19	.	TRBJ1-4	TGTGCCAGTAGTATACAGAATAATGAAAAACTGTTTTTT	CASSIQNNEKLFF
.	TRBV7-2	once	TRBJ1-4	TGTGCCAGCAGCCCACACCGGACGGTTGAAAAACTGTTTTTT	CASSPHRTVEKLFF
.	TRBV29-1	.	TRBJ2-1	TGCAGCGTCCTTCCAGGGGGCGCGGGGGATGAGCAGTTCTTC	CSVLPGGAGDEQFF
.	TRBV19	.	TRBJ2-7	TGTGCCAGTAGTATAGATCGAGGAGCCTACGAGCAGTACTTC	CASSIDRGAYEQYF
.	TRBV3-1/TRBV3-2	.	TRBJ2-2	TGTGCCAGCAGCCAAGGGGGAAGTCTGAACACCGGGGAGCTGTTTTTT	CASSQGGSLNTGELFF
.	TRBV19	.	TRBJ1-6	TGTGCCAGTAGTAAGGAGGGTAGTTCACCCCTCCACTTT	CASSKEGSSPLHF
.	TRBV24-1	.	TRBJ2-2	TGTGCCACCAGTGATTTGAGGGGCGGGCCCGACACCGGGGAGCTGTTTTTT	CATSDLRGGPDTGELFF
.	TRBV30	.	TRBJ2-1	TGTGCCTGGAGTGCAGACCGGGGGCAGGGCTACAATGAGCAGTTCTTC	CAWSADRGQGYNEQFF